Sequencing of this T cell receptor (beta chain) was carried out in a study of beta chain features in type 1 diabetes (dated by TCRdb to about 2018). Background on the whole study: No differences in mean age, gender distribution, total cell number or subset yield were found between patients and healthy donors. Regulatory and stem cell-like memory subsets were isolated from only 8 patients and 8 healthy donors, whereas naive and central memory subsets came from all 30 or so donors. A total of 100 million to 110 million sorted cells were examined across all samples, and a strong correlation was observed between cell number per subset and RNA yield. In the study, TCRB repertoires of sorted circulating CD4+ T cell subsets from recently diagnosed type 1 diabetes patients were compared with those of matched healthy donors.

The entire isolated RNA was reverse transcribed using the High Capacity cDNA Reverse Transcription Kit, and thus expressed TCRB transcripts were sequenced. Deep immunoSEQ sequencing was applied to naive, central memory and regulatory T cell samples, giving an average of about 3.7 million total reads per sample. After sorted cells were lysed in RLT buffer, RNA was extracted with DNase-treated RNeasy Micro or Mini kits, with the choice depending on cell number. Each cell subset was processed separately to prevent cross-contamination, with patient and healthy donor samples processed together. The immunoSEQ multiplex PCR was used to amplify TCRB sequences from cDNA, yielding 87-bp fragments that span the CDR3 region. Amplicons were sequenced on the Illumina HiSeq platform. For the original study's pipeline: PCR bias was computationally corrected using synthetic template baselines, reads within Hamming distance 2 were collapsed, and singletons that could not be merged were discarded. Reads were aligned against IMGT to assign V, D and J genes, CDR3 length and insertions or deletions at six rearrangement sites. Within each subset, clonotype counts were normalized to sorted cell number, and only after that were true diversity and Gini coefficients computed with the tcR R package. Repertoire sharing was quantified using the overlap coefficient calculated on TCRB nucleotide sequences. TCRdb mirrors the immuneACCESS table, restricted to in-frame sequences. Some clones are absent from its copies; in checked studies, under half trace to an unresolved V gene, and the reason for the others is unknown. V, J and clone size were drawn from that table, and D and trimming were deduced from the DNA. This sample lists over 150,000 clones; less than 9.5% were detected once. About 1% of the sample belongs to the ten largest clones.

The germline V gene (reference sequence) provides CDR1 SGHKS and CDR2 YYEKEE. V is pared back by 2 bases and J by 5 bases, with 14 bases lying between the germline termini. Inclusive of the bounding cysteine and phenylalanine, the CDR3 is 14 residues long. Only the CDR3 DNA is retained, 42 bases long and in frame from the first base. Ten or more counts support this clone. The antigen it binds to is not known. The input lacks base qualities; no much larger clone sits a single base away. Points the paper makes about the study in general: Type 1 diabetes patients showed a moderate but significant shortening of TCRB CDR3 length in all four CD4+ subsets. Because the HLA sub-analyses included only small numbers of individuals, any influence of HLA type on TCRB rearrangement was left unresolved. Naive, central memory and regulatory TCRB repertoires appeared to be more similar among patients than among healthy donors. Sequencing cDNA rather than genomic DNA could over-represent highly expressing activated cells, although activation and CD3 levels did not differ between groups. At VDJ recombination sites, patients with type 1 diabetes made fewer insertions and deleted more nucleotides, a pattern implying thymic rearrangement abnormalities. PCR might favor shorter templates, but patient and control samples were amplified and corrected together, so any skew would affect both groups equally.

Each donor gave one peripheral blood draw, averaging about 120 mL, which was collected into heparinised tubes. Naive, central memory, regulatory and stem cell-like memory CD4+ T cells were sorted on a BD FACSAria II using a panel including CD45RO, CCR7, CD25, CD127, CD95 and CD27. Every sorted population had a purity above 98%. Right away, PBMCs were isolated by Lymphoprep density gradient centrifugation and were stained directly, with no culture step. So that batch effects would be minimized, each experiment stained and sorted samples in pairs, pairing one healthy donor with one patient. Input material: central memory CD4+ T cells from blood. The sequence was collected from a woman in her forties with type 1 diabetes. This sequence uses TRBV5-5 and TRBJ2-7; tentative D gene TRBD1, with 6 bases matching. The CDR3 region reads CASSLGAGTNEQYF. The DNA sequence reads TGTGCCAGCAGCTTAGGGGCCGGGACAAACGAGCAGTACTTC.